This is a list of T cell receptor beta chains from one sample in a study of cytomegalovirus exposure and HLA in healthy donors. Profiling relied on immunoSEQ multiplex PCR, and the TCRdb table lists in-frame clones only, not all of them. This sample carries about 120,000 clones, around 78% of them seen once, and the ten largest clones take roughly 6.3%. The specimen sequenced was PBMCs. The receptors stem from a woman between 35 and 50 years old in good health and CMV-seronegative. CDR3s include the opening cysteine and the closing phenylalanine or tryptophan. The D gene is left open where the match is weak. Not all rows give a size; the values are once, few, many and, for expanded clones, a class.

>.|TRBJ2-7|TRBV6-6|.
CATRGPGESYEQYF
TGTGCCACCAGAGGCCCGGGTGAGAGTTACGAGCAGTACTTC
>.|TRBJ1-1|TRBV7-9|.
CASRMATVATEAFF
TGTGCCAGCAGAATGGCGACAGTGGCCACTGAAGCTTTCTTT
>.|TRBJ1-1|TRBV28|TRBD1
CASRIQGTNTEAFF
TGTGCCAGCAGAATACAGGGGACGAACACTGAAGCTTTCTTT
>.|TRBJ2-7|TRBV2|TRBD2
CASRASGMTGYEQYF
TGTGCCAGCAGAGCTAGCGGGATGACTGGCTACGAGCAGTACTTC
>.|TRBJ2-5|TRBV6-6|.
CASSYSGQARETQYF
TGTGCCAGCAGTTACTCGGGACAAGCTAGGGAGACCCAGTACTTC
>few|TRBJ1-2|TRBV5-6|.
CASSRGPGSGYTF
TGTGCCAGCAGCCGGGGTCCAGGTAGTGGCTACACCTTC
>.|TRBJ2-1|TRBV11-2|.
CASSLESAGEQFF
TGTGCCAGCAGCTTAGAATCCGCGGGTGAGCAGTTCTTC
>few|TRBJ1-2|TRBV10-3|.
CAITQGQGGGNYGYTF
TGTGCCATCACCCAAGGGCAGGGAGGTGGGAACTATGGCTACACCTTC
>.|TRBJ2-7|TRBV4-2|TRBD2
CASSQAPIAGGSYEQYF
TGTGCCAGCAGCCAAGCCCCAATAGCGGGAGGGTCCTACGAGCAGTACTTC
>few|TRBJ2-3|TRBV5-1|.
CASSPGQHASTDTQYF
TGCGCCAGCAGCCCCGGACAACACGCTAGCACAGATACGCAGTATTTT
>.|TRBJ2-7|TRBV28|.
CASRLWAGEQYF
TGTGCCAGCCGGCTCTGGGCCGGCGAGCAGTACTTC
>.|TRBJ2-5|TRBV5-4|TRBD2
CASSSPGLAEETQYF
TGTGCCAGCAGCTCGCCGGGACTAGCGGAAGAGACCCAGTACTTC